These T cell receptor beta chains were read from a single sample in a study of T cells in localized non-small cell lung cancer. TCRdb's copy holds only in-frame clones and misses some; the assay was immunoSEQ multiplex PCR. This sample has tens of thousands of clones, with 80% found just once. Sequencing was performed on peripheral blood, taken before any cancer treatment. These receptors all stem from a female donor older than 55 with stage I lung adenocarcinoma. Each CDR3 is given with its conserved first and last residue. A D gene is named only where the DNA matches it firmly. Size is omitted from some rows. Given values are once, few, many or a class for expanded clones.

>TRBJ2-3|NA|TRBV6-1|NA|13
TGTGCCAGCAAGCACCTGAACGCGGATACGCAGTATTTT
CASKHLNADTQYF
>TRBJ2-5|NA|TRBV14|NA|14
TGTGCCAGCAGTCTGGACAGCGCCCTGGGGACCCAGTACTTC
CASSLDSALGTQYF
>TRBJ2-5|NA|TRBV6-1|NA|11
TGTGCCAGCAGTGAATCAGAGACCCAGTACTTC
CASSESETQYF
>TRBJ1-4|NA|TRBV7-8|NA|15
TGTGCCAGCAGCCCCCTAGGAATTCCTAATGAAAAACTGTTTTTT
CASSPLGIPNEKLFF
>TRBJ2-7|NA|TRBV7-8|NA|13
TGTGCCAGCAGCTGGGGTCGGGGGGCCGAGCAGTACTTC
CASSWGRGAEQYF
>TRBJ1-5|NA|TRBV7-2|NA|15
TGTGCCAGCAGCTTAGTTCGGGGTAGCAATCAGCCCCAGCATTTT
CASSLVRGSNQPQHF
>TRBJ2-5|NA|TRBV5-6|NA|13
TGTGCCAGCAGCTTGTCACATCGGGAGACCCAGTACTTC
CASSLSHRETQYF
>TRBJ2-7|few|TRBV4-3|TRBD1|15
TGCGCCAGCAGCCAAATAACAGGGGGGTTTGACGAGCAGTACTTC
CASSQITGGFDEQYF
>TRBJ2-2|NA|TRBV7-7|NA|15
TGTGCTAGCAGCCCTACAGGGGGGGGAACCGGGGAGCTGTTTTTT
CASSPTGGGTGELFF
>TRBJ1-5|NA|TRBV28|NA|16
TGTGCCAGCAGTTTTCCAGGCTTAGATAGCAATCAGCCCCAGCATTTT
CASSFPGLDSNQPQHF
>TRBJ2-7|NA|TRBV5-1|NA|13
TGCGCCAGCAGCGGGGGTAGCTCCTACGAGCAGTACTTC
CASSGGSSYEQYF
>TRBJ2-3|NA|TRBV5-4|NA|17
TGTGCCAGCAGCACGAACAGGGGGGTAGCGGGATTAGATACGCAGTATTTT
CASSTNRGVAGLDTQYF
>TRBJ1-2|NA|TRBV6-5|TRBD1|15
TGTGCCAGCAGTACCCAGGGGGGATCTAACTATGGCTACACCTTC
CASSTQGGSNYGYTF
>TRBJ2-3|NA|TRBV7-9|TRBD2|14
TGTGCCAGACAGAGCGGGGGGAACACAGATACGCAGTATTTT
CARQSGGNTDTQYF